This entry describes one T cell receptor (beta chain). The data were taken from a study of human T cells and chemical hapten exposure. Study-level information: Patients received weekly diphenylcyclopropenone doses to the scalp throughout the approximately 24-week study.

As handled by the study authors: Sampled TCR counts reached a median of roughly 98,000 per sample, with values ranging from roughly 23,224 to 690,600. In TCRdb, the RACE reads were re-called with MiXCR into one record per CDR3 protein. For this entry, the V and J calls and clone size follow TCRdb and not the study's own pipeline. The sample records roughly 96,000 distinct CDR3 sequences, 9.3% being singletons. In germline, CDR1 is MNHNS, CDR2 SASEGT. V dropped 4 bases and J dropped 5; count of bases not matched to a gene: 1. This CDR3 region has 14 residues. Noted time point: patch test 2, 6 weeks after DPC sensitization. Treatment specified: therapeutic diphenylcyclopropenone sensitization with weekly scalp DPC.

The chain carries TRBV6-1 and TRBJ2-5; TRBD2 agrees at 13 bases. This material consisted of whole blood, taken in connection with sensitization to the hapten diphenylcyclopropenone (DPC). The sequence was collected from a middle-aged woman with alopecia areata. Some clones in this sample may be carry-over from other donors' samples. The CDR3 DNA reads as TGTGCCAGCAGTGCGGGACTAGCGGGGGAGACCCAGTACTTC. Protein product: CASSAGLAGETQYF.